This T cell receptor beta chain was identified in a study of cytomegalovirus exposure and HLA in healthy donors. Study-level results: Some public TCRs appeared in many individuals, while most sequences were rare.

This clone showed up just once. Its antigen remains unknown. This CDR3 has 13 amino acids. CDR1 is MRHNA and CDR2 is SNTAGT in the germline V gene. V lost 6 bases to trimming and J lost 4 bases, with 12 bases between them. PCR amplification relied on 60 Vbeta primers (plus 13 Jbeta primers). Using immunoSEQ multiplex PCR, the repertoire was profiled, and TCRdb retains in-frame clones only, with some absent. The sample lists some 150,000 clones, roughly 80% seen once, with around a tenth in the top ten. The sequence came from a middle-aged man in good health and CMV-seropositive. Input material: PBMCs. The J gene is TRBJ1-1, the V gene TRBV6-4, with D perhaps matching TRBD1 (5 bases). The CDR3 bases are TGTGCCAGCAGCCCTGGGGGGGGCACTGAAGCTTTCTTT. It is translated as CASSPGGGTEAFF.